Each of the 9 T cell receptor beta chains below was sequenced from the same sample in a study of blood T cell repertoires in COVID-19. Using immunoSEQ multiplex PCR, the repertoire was profiled, and TCRdb retains in-frame clones only, with some absent. The data contain tens of thousands of clones, around 75% of them seen just once; the ten biggest clones take up about 24%. Sequencing used peripheral blood. All receptors derive from a human donor in a cohort sampled during active COVID-19.

This clone was recorded once. The chain uses TRBV20-1 and TRBJ2-7; tentative D call: TRBD1 (5 bases). The V end was cut by 3 bases, the J end by 2 bases, with 14 bases between. The V gene's germline CDR1 is DFQATT and CDR2 SNEGSKA (reference sequence). CDR3 length: 14 amino acids. This CDR3 is CSASPTTGTYEQYF. The CDR3 nucleotides are TGCAGTGCTAGTCCTACAACAGGAACCTACGAGCAGTACTTC.

This chain uses TRBV28 with TRBJ2-2; tentative D call: TRBD1 (5 bases). CDR3 size: 14 residues. V lost 6 bases to trimming and J lost 2 bases, with 10 bases between them. Germline V gives CDR1 MDHEN, CDR2 SYDVKM. This CDR3 reads CASRGAVNTGELFF. The CDR3 region has the DNA TGTGCCAGCAGAGGGGCAGTAAACACCGGGGAGCTGTTTTTT.

V usage is TRBV27 and J usage is TRBJ1-6; TRBD1 agrees at 9 bases. This CDR3 comprises 15 residues. Trimming took 6 bases from V and 9 from J; bases not matched to a gene: 9. Germline V gene lookup returns CDR1 MNHEY and CDR2 SMNVEV (reference sequence). The CDR3 sequence is CASRPPGQGTSPLHF. CDR3 nucleotides: TGTGCCAGCAGGCCGCCGGGACAGGGAACTTCACCCCTCCACTTT.

This clone was picked up a small number of times. This chain uses TRBV7-9 with TRBJ2-1, with 8 bases lining up with TRBD2. V was pared by 2 bases and J by 7 bases, with 4 bases of the junction left unmatched. This CDR3 is 14 amino acids long. The germline CDR1 and CDR2 sequences are SEHNR and FQNEAQ (reference sequence). The CDR3 loop is CASSLPLAANEQFF. In nucleotides, the CDR3 is TGTGCCAGCAGCTTACCACTAGCGGCTAATGAGCAGTTCTTC.

This clone was picked up one time. Distinct nucleotide sequences in the sample also encode this CDR3. This chain joins TRBV19 and TRBJ2-1, with a possible D match to TRBD1 (6 bases). The germline V gene encodes CDR1 LNHDA and CDR2 SQIVND (reference sequence). Trimming stripped 8 bases from V and 2 bases from J, with 13 bases between. The CDR3 covers 14 residues. Here the CDR3 reads CASSDRDTYNEQFF. CDR3 sequence (DNA): TGTGCCAGTTCGGACCGGGACACCTACAATGAGCAGTTCTTC.

This clone occurred once. This sequence joins TRBV6-1 and TRBJ1-2; D gene ambiguous. V was clipped by 2 bases and J by 10 bases, with 14 bases between them. CDR1 and CDR2 from the germline V gene are MNHNS and SASEGT. CDR3 length: 13 amino acids. CDR3 loop: CASSETTAEYYTF. Here the CDR3 DNA reads TGTGCCAGCAGTGAAACAACGGCGGAGTACTACACCTTC.

The rearrangement links TRBV5-4 to TRBJ2-1, with TRBD2 matching over 9 bases. The CDR3 contains 15 residues. V lost 4 bases to trimming and J lost 5 bases; unmatched junction nucleotides: 7. In germline, CDR1 is SGHNT, CDR2 YYREEE (reference sequence). The CDR3 loop reads CASSQPGLADNEQFF. CDR3 DNA: TGTGCCAGCAGCCAACCGGGACTAGCCGACAATGAGCAGTTCTTC.

The chain uses TRBV5-1 and TRBJ2-5; 9 bases agree with TRBD1. The CDR3 loop spans 16 amino acids. The J segment lost 5 bases and the V segment lost 0 bases, leaving 8 bases of the junction unmatched. CDR1 and CDR2 (germline): SGHRS, YFSETQ. The CDR3 coding sequence is TGCGCCAGCAGCTTGGCGGGACAGGGTAGTGGCGAGACCCAGTACTTC. Protein product: CASSLAGQGSGETQYF. Full variable domain (rest looked up from reference TRBV5-1 and TRBJ2-5): KAGVTQTPRYLIKTRGQQVTLSCSPISGHRSVSWYQQTPGQGLQFLFEYFSETQRNKGNFPGRFSGRQFSNSRSEMNVSTLELGDSALYLCASSLAGQGSGETQYFGPGTRLLVL.

The chain recombines TRBV4-2 with TRBJ2-7, with TRBD2 matching over 12 bases. CDR3 size: 16 residues. The ends lost 3 bases at V and 4 bases at J; junction bases unmatched: 7. Germline V gives CDR1 LGHNA, CDR2 YNFKEQ. For the CDR3, the DNA is TGTGCCAGCAGCCACCGACTAGCGGGAGTGGGGTACGAGCAGTACTTC. Its translation: CASSHRLAGVGYEQYF.